Detailed here is one TCR beta chain. The data originate from a study of blood T cell repertoires in COVID-19. Overall study context: T cells, B-cell-depleted T cells, or PBMCs supplied cDNA or gDNA.

Authors' processing steps: The authors estimated nucleated cell counts from reference gene primer amplification. The protocol was immunoSEQ multiplex PCR, while the TCRdb copy is restricted to in-frame clones and leaves out a portion. That table gives V, J and clone size, and the DNA gave D and trimming. The sample lists roughly 230,000 clones, roughly 80% occurring once. The sample consisted of peripheral blood. The sequence came from a man aged 45-65 years with active or convalescent COVID-19.

In nucleotides, the CDR3 is TGTGCCACCAGCAGAGATCCCCCCGCGCGCTATGGCTACACCTTC. Protein product: CATSRDPPARYGYTF. This rearrangement joins TRBV15 to TRBJ1-2; D is uncertain. CDR3 length equals 15 residues. Trimming cost V 0 bases and J 4 bases, with 12 bases left between them. Germline-derived CDR1 and CDR2 are LNHNV and YYDKDF (reference sequence). Together with reference TRBV15 and TRBJ1-2, the CDR3 gives the full variable domain: DAMVIQNPRYQVTQFGKPVTLSCSQTLNHNVMYWYQQKSSQAPKLLFHYYDKDFNNEADTPDNFQSRRPNTSFCFLDIRSPGLGDTAMYLCATSRDPPARYGYTFGSGTRLTVV.